A selection of T cell receptor beta chains follows, all from one sample in a study of T cell responses to AZD1222 COVID-19 vaccine. Assay used: immunoSEQ multiplex PCR; TCRdb lists only in-frame clones, some missing. The data contain 79,000 or so clones, around three quarters of them singletons. This material consisted of peripheral blood, taken 28 days after the second dose of the MenACWY control vaccine. These receptors all stem from an adult who received the MenACWY meningococcal vaccine as a control. The CDR3 runs from the conserved cysteine through the conserved F or W. The order of the fields is V gene, D gene, clone size, J gene, CDR3 protein, CDR3 DNA. D genes are given only for firm matches. A clone size is listed for some rows: how often the clone was seen (once, few, many), or a class if it is expanded.

V gene: TRBV15
D gene: .
clone size: .
J gene: TRBJ2-5
CDR3 protein: CATQRGQETQYF
CDR3 DNA: TGTGCCACCCAAAGGGGACAAGAGACCCAGTACTTC

V gene: TRBV27
D gene: TRBD1
clone size: .
J gene: TRBJ2-4
CDR3 protein: CASSPTGIGNIQYF
CDR3 DNA: TGTGCCAGCAGTCCGACAGGGATAGGAAACATTCAGTACTTC

V gene: TRBV30
D gene: .
clone size: .
J gene: TRBJ2-5
CDR3 protein: CAWRGHPTETQYF
CDR3 DNA: TGTGCCTGGAGGGGGCACCCTACGGAGACCCAGTACTTC

V gene: TRBV4-3
D gene: .
clone size: .
J gene: TRBJ2-7
CDR3 protein: CASSQEVGDSQYF
CDR3 DNA: TGCGCCAGCAGCCAAGAGGTTGGCGACTCCCAGTACTTC

V gene: TRBV7-7
D gene: TRBD1
clone size: .
J gene: TRBJ1-1
CDR3 protein: CASSRDSRGSTEAFF
CDR3 DNA: TGTGCTAGCAGCCGGGACAGCCGAGGGAGCACTGAAGCTTTCTTT

V gene: TRBV10-3
D gene: TRBD1
clone size: .
J gene: TRBJ1-2
CDR3 protein: CAISGEGQRIYGYTF
CDR3 DNA: TGTGCCATCAGTGGAGAGGGACAGCGGATCTATGGCTACACCTTC

V gene: TRBV18
D gene: .
clone size: .
J gene: TRBJ2-5
CDR3 protein: CASSQDPQETQYF
CDR3 DNA: TGTGCCAGCTCACAAGACCCACAAGAGACCCAGTACTTC

V gene: TRBV19
D gene: TRBD2
clone size: .
J gene: TRBJ2-5
CDR3 protein: CASKGSGTETQYF
CDR3 DNA: TGTGCCAGTAAGGGGAGCGGGACGGAGACCCAGTACTTC

V gene: TRBV5-1
D gene: TRBD2
clone size: .
J gene: TRBJ2-5
CDR3 protein: CASSSTSGGPETQYF
CDR3 DNA: TGCGCCAGCAGCTCCACTAGCGGGGGGCCAGAGACCCAGTACTTC

V gene: TRBV7-3
D gene: TRBD2
clone size: .
J gene: TRBJ2-5
CDR3 protein: CASTDSGGRETQYF
CDR3 DNA: TGTGCCAGCACCGATAGCGGGGGGCGGGAGACCCAGTACTTC

V gene: TRBV5-4
D gene: TRBD1
clone size: few
J gene: TRBJ2-7
CDR3 protein: CASSSTGQGRHEQYF
CDR3 DNA: TGTGCCAGCAGCTCCACTGGACAGGGAAGGCACGAGCAGTACTTC

V gene: TRBV16
D gene: .
clone size: .
J gene: TRBJ1-2
CDR3 protein: CASSQSAGANYGHTF
CDR3 DNA: TGTGCCAGCAGCCAATCGGCAGGTGCTAACTATGGCCACACCTTC

V gene: TRBV6-4
D gene: TRBD2
clone size: .
J gene: TRBJ2-3
CDR3 protein: CASSDEAGSSTDTQYF
CDR3 DNA: TGTGCCAGCAGTGATGAAGCGGGGTCTAGCACAGATACGCAGTATTTT

V gene: TRBV5-5
D gene: .
clone size: .
J gene: TRBJ1-5
CDR3 protein: CASSLGTTNQPQHF
CDR3 DNA: TGTGCCAGCAGCCTCGGGACCACAAATCAGCCCCAGCATTTT

V gene: TRBV3-1/TRBV3-2
D gene: .
clone size: .
J gene: TRBJ1-5
CDR3 protein: CASSQVSAQHF
CDR3 DNA: TGTGCCAGCAGCCAAGTCAGTGCTCAGCATTTT

V gene: TRBV6-4
D gene: TRBD1
clone size: .
J gene: TRBJ2-6
CDR3 protein: CASSQTGPGANVLTF
CDR3 DNA: TGTGCCAGCAGTCAGACAGGGCCCGGGGCCAACGTCCTGACTTTC

V gene: TRBV28
D gene: .
clone size: few
J gene: TRBJ1-5
CDR3 protein: CASSPPNQPQHF
CDR3 DNA: TGTGCCAGCAGTCCTCCGAATCAGCCCCAGCATTTT

V gene: TRBV7-2
D gene: .
clone size: few
J gene: TRBJ1-3
CDR3 protein: CASSLGWDVSGNTIYF
CDR3 DNA: TGTGCCAGCAGCTTAGGCTGGGACGTCTCTGGAAACACCATATATTTT

V gene: TRBV7-8
D gene: TRBD2
clone size: .
J gene: TRBJ2-1
CDR3 protein: CASSLKSAGLSYNEQFF
CDR3 DNA: TGTGCCAGCAGCTTAAAGTCAGCGGGACTATCCTACAATGAGCAGTTCTTC

V gene: TRBV18
D gene: .
clone size: .
J gene: TRBJ2-1
CDR3 protein: CASSDLHRSYNEQFF
CDR3 DNA: TGTGCCAGCTCAGATCTACACCGCTCCTACAATGAGCAGTTCTTC

V gene: TRBV3-1/TRBV3-2
D gene: .
clone size: .
J gene: TRBJ2-7
CDR3 protein: CASGITGEQYF
CDR3 DNA: TGTGCCAGCGGCATTACGGGAGAGCAGTACTTC

V gene: TRBV5-6
D gene: .
clone size: .
J gene: TRBJ2-4
CDR3 protein: CASSFGDSDLAKNIQYF
CDR3 DNA: TGTGCCAGCAGCTTTGGAGACAGTGACTTAGCCAAAAACATTCAGTACTTC

V gene: TRBV6-5
D gene: .
clone size: few
J gene: TRBJ1-1
CDR3 protein: CASKMGPLDVAEAFF
CDR3 DNA: TGTGCCAGCAAGATGGGACCCCTCGACGTGGCTGAAGCTTTCTTT

V gene: TRBV4-3
D gene: TRBD1
clone size: .
J gene: TRBJ1-1
CDR3 protein: CASSQGTGGLNEAFF
CDR3 DNA: TGCGCCAGCAGCCAAGGAACAGGGGGGCTGAACGAAGCTTTCTTT

V gene: TRBV9
D gene: .
clone size: .
J gene: TRBJ1-1
CDR3 protein: CASSVDPGIGLNTEAFF
CDR3 DNA: TGTGCCAGCAGCGTAGACCCGGGGATAGGCCTGAACACTGAAGCTTTCTTT

V gene: TRBV5-1
D gene: .
clone size: .
J gene: TRBJ2-3
CDR3 protein: CASSLGDGITDTQYF
CDR3 DNA: TGCGCCAGCAGCTTGGGAGACGGAATCACAGATACGCAGTATTTT

V gene: TRBV2
D gene: TRBD1
clone size: .
J gene: TRBJ2-1
CDR3 protein: CASGADRGVNEQFF
CDR3 DNA: TGTGCCAGCGGGGCGGACAGGGGGGTCAATGAGCAGTTCTTC

V gene: TRBV6-5
D gene: .
clone size: .
J gene: TRBJ1-1
CDR3 protein: CASREGRFEAFF
CDR3 DNA: TGTGCCAGCAGGGAGGGACGGTTTGAAGCTTTCTTT